Below, one T cell receptor (beta chain) is given with its context. This table comes from immunoSEQ multiplex PCR, and its TCRdb copy is limited to in-frame clones, with some not included. The sample includes some 68,000 clones, approximately 91% of them seen just once. The J segment lost 1 base and the V segment lost 6 bases, leaving 2 bases of the junction unmatched. The CDR3 length is 14 residues. The germline V gene has CDR1 SGHTS and CDR2 YDEGEE. These data are taken from a study of stem cell transplantation in POMP-related autoinflammatory disease. Study as a whole: Before transplant: CD4+ naive skewing, low CD8+ proportions, reduced cytokine secretion.

The clonotype was recovered from a human patient with POMP-related autoinflammation and immune dysregulation (PRAID). T cells may partly derive from the graft donor. This chain links TRBV5-8 with TRBJ2-4, with 9 bases fitting TRBD2. Material: CD4+ T cells from PBMCs, obtained after stem cell transplantation. CDR3 residues: CASNAGGAKNIQYF. Here the CDR3 DNA reads TGTGCCAGCAATGCGGGGGGGGCCAAAAACATTCAGTACTTC.